This record covers a single T cell receptor beta chain. Its target is not known. This CDR3 is also generated by other DNA sequences in the sample. The data were obtained in a study of cytomegalovirus exposure and HLA in healthy donors. Across the study: Out of about 190 million T cells, an earlier analysis found around 120 million unique TCR beta sequences in total.

The CDR3 has 11 amino acids. Germline-derived CDR1 and CDR2 are SGHVS and FNYEAQ. The V end was cut by 5 bases, the J end by 5 bases, with 6 bases between. Study observations and caveats: When the data were analyzed later, several of the most significant clusters appeared to be linked to common viral pathogens. Reported findings show TCR beta sequences accurately forecast HLA-A and HLA-B alleles in most subjects. Some TCR beta chains (around 160 of them) were listed as cytomegalovirus-associated.

A multiplex PCR was run with 60 Vbeta primers and 13 Jbeta primers. Libraries were prepared by immunoSEQ multiplex PCR; TCRdb keeps only in-frame clonotypes and omits some of them. This table has about 130,000 clones, approximately 80% appearing once. This chain connects TRBV7-6 to TRBJ2-5; D is unclear. The TCR originated in a woman aged 40 to 50 in good health and CMV-seronegative. The sequenced sample was PBMCs. CDR3 sequence (DNA): TGTGCCAGCAGCCCCGGGGAGACCCAGTACTTC. This codes for CASSPGETQYF.